This record looks at one T cell receptor (beta chain) sequence and its context. The data were obtained in a study of blood T cell repertoires in COVID-19. Repertoires were generated with immunoSEQ multiplex PCR, while TCRdb's copy carries only in-frame clones and drops some. This table holds 250,000 or so clones, 75% to 85% found once. Germline trimming cut 2 bases from V and 3 bases from J; bases unmatched to any gene: 10. The germline gives CDR1 MDHEN, CDR2 SYDVKM. The CDR3 runs to 18 residues. The chain combines TRBV28 with TRBJ2-2; TRBD2 agrees at 9 bases. Sequencing used peripheral blood. The clonotype originates from a human donor in a cohort sampled during active COVID-19. In DNA, the CDR3 is TGTGCCAGCAGTTTAGCGACCGGGACTAGCAGGGACACCGGGGAGCTGTTTTTT. This encodes CASSLATGTSRDTGELFF.